These T cell receptor beta chains were read from a single sample in a study of response to subunit inactivated influenza vaccine. TCRdb reanalysed the RT-PCR reads using MiXCR and keeps one entry per CDR3 protein. Here the sample spans some 640,000 distinct CDR3 sequences, approximately 13% being singletons. Sequenced material: PBMCs from blood, taken 14 to 15 days before vaccination. The receptors derive from a man aged 50-60 years who received an inactivated influenza vaccine. The CDR3 runs from the conserved cysteine through the conserved F or W. The order of the fields is D gene, clone size, V gene, J gene, CDR3 DNA, CDR3 protein. D genes are given only for firm matches. The size field is filled for only some rows; it gives once, few, many or a size class.

D: NA
size: few
V: TRBV4-2
J: TRBJ2-7
DNA: TGTGCCAGCAGCCAAGATCGGAACGAGCAGTACTTC
CDR3: CASSQDRNEQYF

D: TRBD1
size: NA
V: TRBV6-2/TRBV6-3
J: TRBJ2-7
DNA: TGTGCCAGCAGGGGACAGGGGGACTCCTACGAGCAGTACTTC
CDR3: CASRGQGDSYEQYF

D: TRBD1
size: many
V: TRBV12-3/TRBV12-4
J: TRBJ1-1
DNA: TGTGCCAGCAGTCCCGGGACAGCTCAAGCTTTCTTT
CDR3: CASSPGTAQAFF

D: TRBD2
size: NA
V: TRBV27
J: TRBJ2-1
DNA: TGTGCCTCGCGGGGGGGCCCCTACAATGAGCAGTTCTTC
CDR3: CASRGGPYNEQFF

D: NA
size: NA
V: TRBV20-1
J: TRBJ1-1
DNA: TGCAGTGCTAGAGATCCGAGGGGGGCGTCGGACAGTGAAGCTTTCTTT
CDR3: CSARDPRGASDSEAFF

D: NA
size: NA
V: TRBV9
J: TRBJ2-1
DNA: TGTGCCAGCAGCGTAGAGGCGTTAGGATCCTACAATGAGCAGTTCTTC
CDR3: CASSVEALGSYNEQFF

D: NA
size: NA
V: TRBV4-3
J: TRBJ1-2
DNA: TGCGCCAGCAGCCAAGCTGGCAGAGAAAATGGCTACACCTTC
CDR3: CASSQAGRENGYTF

D: NA
size: NA
V: TRBV18
J: TRBJ2-5
DNA: TGTGCCAGCTCACCTCCCGAGGGGGTCAGGGAGACCCAGTACTTC
CDR3: CASSPPEGVRETQYF

D: TRBD1
size: few
V: TRBV7-8
J: TRBJ1-3
DNA: TGTGCCAGCAGCTTAGGGACAGGGGTTGGAAACACCATATATTTT
CDR3: CASSLGTGVGNTIYF

D: NA
size: NA
V: TRBV4-3
J: TRBJ1-3
DNA: TGCGCCAGCAGCCAAGATATCCCAGTTGGGGGGGACTCTGGAAACACCATATATTTT
CDR3: CASSQDIPVGGDSGNTIYF

D: NA
size: NA
V: TRBV7-6
J: TRBJ2-1
DNA: TGTGCCAGCAGTAAAACTGGCTCCTACAATGAGCAGTTCTTC
CDR3: CASSKTGSYNEQFF

D: TRBD2
size: NA
V: TRBV7-2
J: TRBJ2-5
DNA: TGTGCCAGCAGTCAGACTAGCGGGGCAGAGACCCAGTACTTC
CDR3: CASSQTSGAETQYF

D: TRBD2
size: few
V: TRBV9
J: TRBJ2-3
DNA: TGTGCCAGCAGCGCCTTTAGCGGGGTTAGGGGCACAGATACGCAGTATTTT
CDR3: CASSAFSGVRGTDTQYF

D: TRBD1
size: NA
V: TRBV9
J: TRBJ1-1
DNA: TGTGCCAGCAGCACTTCCGGGACAGGGAAAGCTTTCTTT
CDR3: CASSTSGTGKAFF

D: TRBD1
size: NA
V: TRBV5-5
J: TRBJ1-6
DNA: TGTGCCAGCAGCTTGTTCAGGGGGCTTAATTCACCCCTCCACTTT
CDR3: CASSLFRGLNSPLHF

D: TRBD2
size: NA
V: TRBV5-1
J: TRBJ2-1
DNA: TGCGCCAGCAGCCCGCGGACTAGCGGACACAGAAGGGATGAGCAGTTCTTC
CDR3: CASSPRTSGHRRDEQFF

D: NA
size: NA
V: TRBV12-3/TRBV12-4
J: TRBJ2-7
DNA: TGTGCCAGCAGCCCGGGGGGCGGGGGTAGGGGATACGAGCAGTACTTC
CDR3: CASSPGGGGRGYEQYF

D: NA
size: NA
V: TRBV6-2/TRBV6-3
J: TRBJ2-1
DNA: TGTGCCAGCAGTTCCCTCGACAGGAACTACAATGAGCAGTTCTTC
CDR3: CASSSLDRNYNEQFF

D: TRBD2
size: NA
V: TRBV7-3
J: TRBJ2-7
DNA: TGTGCCAGCAGCCTCGGCGGGGTAGCGGGAATGCACGAGCAGTACTTC
CDR3: CASSLGGVAGMHEQYF

D: TRBD2
size: NA
V: TRBV12-3/TRBV12-4
J: TRBJ2-3
DNA: TGTGCCAGCAGTTTTTTTAGCGGGAGCACAGATACGCAGTATTTT
CDR3: CASSFFSGSTDTQYF

D: NA
size: NA
V: TRBV30
J: TRBJ2-2
DNA: TGTGCCTGGAGTGTCTCCCTGGGTAGGGGACGAACCGGGGAGCTGTTTTTT
CDR3: CAWSVSLGRGRTGELFF

D: NA
size: few
V: TRBV7-2
J: TRBJ1-1
DNA: TGTGCCAGCAGCTCTACAGGGTTACCTGAAGCTTTCTTT
CDR3: CASSSTGLPEAFF

D: NA
size: few
V: TRBV6-2/TRBV6-3
J: TRBJ2-1
DNA: TGTGCCTCGTTGTTGGGCGGGTCCCGGGGCAATGAGCAGTTCTTC
CDR3: CASLLGGSRGNEQFF